A single sample gave rise to the 19 T cell receptor beta chains below, sequenced in a study of early stage breast cancer tumors (dated by TCRdb to 2017 to 2019). Library preparation was by the immunoSEQ multiplex PCR assay. The clones in this table, taken by TCRdb from immuneACCESS, are in-frame only. Not every clone is retained; where verified, under half of the shortfall comes from an unresolved V gene, and the cause of the rest is unknown. The sample has about 30,000 clones on record, more than 65% of them singletons. The ten top clones hold roughly a tenth of the sample. The material sequenced was breast tumor tissue. These receptors originate from a person aged 25 to 40 with breast cancer.

The genes are TRBV19 and TRBJ2-5; TRBD2 might be the D (6 bases). The CDR3 contains 14 residues. Germline V gene lookup returns CDR1 LNHDA and CDR2 SQIVND (reference sequence). Trimming removed 5 bases at V and 4 bases at J, with 14 bases between. CDR3 nucleotide sequence: TGTGCCAGTAGTCCCGGGAGCTTTCGAGAGACCCAGTACTTC. It specifies CASSPGSFRETQYF.

CDR3 DNA sequence: TGTGCCAGCAGCGCGGACAGGGGTGGAAACACCATATATTTT. Protein sequence: CASSADRGGNTIYF. The chain has TRBV5-4 and TRBJ1-3, with 9 bases aligning to TRBD1. Trimming took 4 bases from V and 3 from J; bases not matched to a gene: 2. This CDR3 is built from 14 residues. Germline V gene data show CDR1 as SGHNT and CDR2 as YYREEE (reference sequence).

The V call is TRBV7-2, the J call TRBJ2-1, with 11 positions matching TRBD2. Germline CDR1 is SGHTA and CDR2 is FQGNSA. CDR3 size: 14 residues. V shed 5 bases, J shed 6 bases, and the junction held 3 bases outside the gene matches. In DNA form, the CDR3 reads TGTGCCAGCAGCCGCGGACTAGCGGGCAATGAGCAGTTCTTC. Translation gives CASSRGLAGNEQFF.

The rearrangement uses TRBV7-3 and TRBJ1-2; 10 bases align to TRBD1. The junction had 5 bases not matched to a gene; V was cut back by 5 bases and J by 8 bases. Germline values: CDR1 SGHTA, CDR2 FQGTGA. The CDR3 extends over 13 amino acids. The CDR3 sequence is CASSPGQGEGYTF. The CDR3 nucleotides read TGTGCCAGCAGCCCTGGACAGGGGGAGGGCTACACCTTC. Drawing the rest from reference TRBV7-3 and TRBJ1-2, the complete variable domain is GAGVSQTPSNKVTEKGKYVELRCDPISGHTALYWYRQSLGQGPEFLIYFQGTGAADDSGLPNDRFFAVRPEGSVSTLKIQRTERGDSAVYLCASSPGQGEGYTFGSGTRLTVV.

This chain joins TRBV30 and TRBJ2-3; the match to TRBD2 covers 10 bases. The CDR3 is made up of 13 amino acids. Germline assignment: CDR1 GTSNPN and CDR2 SVGIG (reference sequence). V lost 3 bases to trimming and J lost 6 bases; unmatched junction nucleotides: 3. The CDR3 DNA follows: TGTGCCTGGAGACTAGCGGGATACGATACGCAGTATTTT. Translation: CAWRLAGYDTQYF.

The chain is built from TRBV30 and TRBJ1-2, with D unresolved. This CDR3 contains 13 residues. Per germline, CDR1 GTSNPN and CDR2 SVGIG (reference sequence). Deletions cut 0 bases from V and 7 bases from J, with 12 bases between. This chain's CDR3 is CAWSVRGDSGYTF. CDR3 nucleotides: TGTGCCTGGAGTGTACGTGGGGATAGTGGCTACACCTTC.

The CDR3 bases are TGTGCCAGTAGTCGAGGGACAGTGAACACTGAAGCTTTCTTT. Encoded protein: CASSRGTVNTEAFF. The genes are TRBV19 and TRBJ1-1; TRBD1 aligns across 7 bases. CDR1 is LNHDA and CDR2 is SQIVND in the germline V gene (reference sequence). The ends lost 5 bases at V and 0 bases at J; junction bases unmatched: 3. The CDR3 spans 14 residues.

This clone appeared a few times. The chain couples TRBV7-8 to TRBJ2-1, with D possibly TRBD2 on 5 matching bases. CDR1 SGHVS and CDR2 FQNEAQ come from the germline V gene. CDR3 length: 14 residues. Trimming stripped 6 bases from V and 3 bases from J, with 12 bases between. As DNA, the CDR3 is TGTGCCAGCAGTCCCGACCGGGACTACAATGAGCAGTTCTTC. This codes for CASSPDRDYNEQFF.

J is TRBJ2-1 and V is TRBV2, with a tentative D call TRBD1 (6 bases). The CDR3 runs 13 residues. Germline V gene lookup returns CDR1 SNHLY and CDR2 FYNNEI. V was shortened by 7 bases and J by 5 bases, with 12 bases between the two germline ends. CDR3 bases: TGTGCCAGCAAGGACAGTTTCAACAATGAGCAGTTCTTC. Protein product: CASKDSFNNEQFF.

This clone was counted between two and nine times. Here the CDR3 reads CASSPGQGAYGYTF. The CDR3 DNA is TGTGCCAGCTCCCCGGGACAGGGGGCCTATGGCTACACCTTC. The V and J genes are TRBV18 and TRBJ1-2; 12 nucleotides line up with TRBD1. With 6 bases clipped from V and 4 bases from J, the junction kept 3 bases outside the gene matches. CDR3 size: 14 residues. CDR1 and CDR2 (germline): KGHSH, LQKENI.

About this clone itself: Additional DNA sequences in this sample encode the identical CDR3. CDR3 in amino acids: CASSYVGTEAFF. DNA of the CDR3: TGTGCCAGCAGTTACGTGGGCACTGAAGCTTTCTTT. The chain is built from TRBV6-6 and TRBJ1-1, with no clear D. This CDR3 is 12 amino acids long. With 2 bases removed from V and 4 bases from J, the gap between germline ends came to 5 bases. Germline-derived CDR1 and CDR2 are MNHNY and SVGAGI (reference sequence).

This clone turned up a few times. The V call is TRBV6-1, the J call TRBJ1-4; perhaps TRBD1 as D (5 bases). Germline V CDR1 and CDR2: MNHNS, SASEGT. V lost 4 bases and J lost 3, with 9 bases in between. The CDR3 loop spans 14 amino acids. The CDR3 coding sequence is TGTGCCAGCAGTGTTGGGGGAGCTAATGAAAAACTGTTTTTT. Protein sequence: CASSVGGANEKLFF.

The chain links TRBV4-2 to TRBJ1-1, with a weak D call TRBD1 (6 bases). The CDR3 runs to 15 residues. Germline values: CDR1 LGHNA, CDR2 YNFKEQ. The V gene lost 0 bases and the J gene lost 5 bases, with 13 bases spanning the gap. The CDR3 DNA reads TGTGCCAGCAGCCAAGATCTGACAGGCGGAACTGAAGCTTTCTTT. Protein sequence: CASSQDLTGGTEAFF.

The chain joins TRBV15 to TRBJ2-1; tentative D call: TRBD2 (6 bases). The ends were cut back, 1 base at V and 7 bases at J, with 11 bases in the middle. CDR1 and CDR2 (germline): LNHNV, YYDKDF (reference sequence). The CDR3 sequence is 14 residues long. The CDR3 protein is CATSRVAELNEQFF. CDR3 DNA sequence: TGTGCCACCAGCAGAGTAGCGGAACTAAATGAGCAGTTCTTC.

The rearrangement uses TRBV7-9 and TRBJ1-4; TRBD1 matches at 8 bases. V trimming: 3 bases; J trimming: 3 bases; junction bases outside the gene matches: 3. CDR1 and CDR2 from the germline V gene are SEHNR and FQNEAQ (reference sequence). The CDR3 is 15 amino acids. The CDR3 spells CASSLGQAPNEKLFF. In nucleotides, the CDR3 is TGTGCCAGCAGCTTGGGACAGGCCCCTAATGAAAAACTGTTTTTT. Using reference TRBV7-9 and TRBJ1-4 for the parts outside the CDR3, the full variable domain is DTGVSQNPRHKITKRGQNVTFRCDPISEHNRLYWYRQTLGQGPEFLTYFQNEAQLEKSRLLSDRFSAERPKGSFSTLEIQRTEQGDSAMYLCASSLGQAPNEKLFFGSGTQLSVL.

The chain uses TRBV7-2 and TRBJ2-5; tentatively, D is TRBD1 (6 bases). CDR1 is SGHTA and CDR2 is FQGNSA in the germline V gene. V gave up 1 base and J gave up 2 bases, with 11 bases separating them. This CDR3 is 15 amino acids long. This CDR3 is CASSLVVDRQETQYF. The CDR3 DNA reads as TGTGCCAGCAGCTTAGTGGTTGACAGGCAAGAGACCCAGTACTTC.

The rearrangement joins TRBV7-2 to TRBJ2-5; TRBD2 might be the D (5 bases). Deletions cut 6 bases from V and 5 bases from J, with 16 bases between. Germline V CDR1 and CDR2: SGHTA, FQGNSA. The CDR3 runs to 14 residues. The CDR3 spells CASSLRGFGETQYF. The CDR3 DNA sequence: TGTGCCAGCAGTCTGAGAGGGTTCGGGGAGACCCAGTACTTC.

This chain connects TRBV7-9 to TRBJ2-1; D gene unclear. V was pared by 1 base and J by 2 bases, with 9 bases between. The length of the CDR3 is 15 residues. Germline V CDR1 and CDR2: SEHNR, FQNEAQ (reference sequence). The CDR3 coding sequence is TGTGCCAGCAGCTTAGGGGTACGACCCTACAATGAGCAGTTCTTC. It encodes CASSLGVRPYNEQFF.

There are a few counts of this clone. V gene TRBV6-1 combines with J gene TRBJ1-1, with TRBD1 identical over 8 bases. The CDR3 is 13 amino acids. The germline V gene has CDR1 MNHNS and CDR2 SASEGT. J lost 5 bases, V lost 6 bases, and 5 bases had no gene match. Here the CDR3 reads CASRYTGGTEAFF. Written as DNA, the CDR3 is TGTGCCAGCAGATACACAGGGGGAACTGAAGCTTTCTTT.